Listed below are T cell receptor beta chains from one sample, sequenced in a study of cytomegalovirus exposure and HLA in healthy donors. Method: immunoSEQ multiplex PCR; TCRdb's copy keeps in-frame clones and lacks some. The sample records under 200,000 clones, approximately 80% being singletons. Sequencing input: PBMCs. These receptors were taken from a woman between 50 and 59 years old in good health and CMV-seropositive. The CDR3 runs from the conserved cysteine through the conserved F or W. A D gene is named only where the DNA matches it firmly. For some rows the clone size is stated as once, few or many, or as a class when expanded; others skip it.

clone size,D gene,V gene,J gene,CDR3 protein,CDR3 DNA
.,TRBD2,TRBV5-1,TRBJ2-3,CASRPPGLAGATDTQYF,TGCGCCAGCAGGCCCCCCGGACTAGCGGGGGCCACAGATACGCAGTATTTT
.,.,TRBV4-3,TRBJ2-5,CASSHAGVQETQYF,TGCGCCAGCAGCCACGCAGGGGTTCAAGAGACCCAGTACTTC
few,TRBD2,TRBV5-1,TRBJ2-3,CASSVAGGGGTDTQYF,TGCGCCAGCAGTGTGGCTGGCGGGGGGGGCACAGATACGCAGTATTTT
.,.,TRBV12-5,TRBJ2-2,CASKTDTNTGELFF,TGTGCTAGCAAGACGGACACGAACACCGGGGAGCTGTTTTTT
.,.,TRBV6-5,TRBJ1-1,CASSAGNTEAFF,TGTGCCAGCAGCGCAGGGAACACTGAAGCTTTCTTT
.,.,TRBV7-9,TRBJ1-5,CASSYDTSNQPQHF,TGTGCCAGCAGCTACGACACAAGCAATCAGCCCCAGCATTTT
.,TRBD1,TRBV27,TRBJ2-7,CASTGQTSYEQYF,TGTGCCAGCACGGGACAGACCTCCTACGAGCAGTACTTC
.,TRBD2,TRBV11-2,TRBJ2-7,CASSDPGGTNSYEQYF,TGTGCCAGCAGTGATCCGGGGGGGACGAACTCCTACGAGCAGTACTTC
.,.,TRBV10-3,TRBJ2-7,CASSQGPVVEQYF,TGTGCCAGCAGTCAGGGCCCCGTAGTAGAGCAGTACTTC
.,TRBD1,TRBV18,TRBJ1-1,CASSPYDRVSNTEAFF,TGTGCCAGCTCACCCTATGACAGGGTTTCGAACACTGAAGCTTTCTTT
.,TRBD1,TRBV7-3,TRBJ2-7,CASSSGQGTYEQYF,TGTGCCAGCAGCTCTGGACAGGGGACCTACGAGCAGTACTTC
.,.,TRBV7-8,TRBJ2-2,CASSLRVQGKDTGELFF,TGTGCCAGCAGCTTACGGGTTCAGGGGAAGGACACCGGGGAGCTGTTTTTT
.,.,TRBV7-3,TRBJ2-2,CAPFQDTGELFF,TGTGCCCCCTTCCAGGACACCGGGGAGCTGTTTTTT
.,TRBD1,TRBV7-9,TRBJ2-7,CASSLAGTGGYEQYF,TGTGCCAGCAGCCTAGCCGGGACAGGGGGTTACGAGCAGTACTTC
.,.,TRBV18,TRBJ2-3,CASSPIRGERDTQYF,TGTGCCAGCTCACCAATCCGAGGCGAGAGGGATACGCAGTATTTT
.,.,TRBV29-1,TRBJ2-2,CSVGGITSDIAGELFF,TGCAGCGTTGGAGGGATCACTAGTGATATAGCCGGGGAGCTGTTTTTT
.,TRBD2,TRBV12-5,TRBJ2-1,CASGFAGGNEQFF,TGTGCTAGTGGTTTTGCGGGGGGGAATGAGCAGTTCTTC
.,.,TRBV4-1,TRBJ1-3,CASSQGRLGNTIYF,TGCGCCAGCAGCCAAGGCAGGTTGGGAAACACCATATATTTT
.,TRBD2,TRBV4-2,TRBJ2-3,CASSQDRTSGGTDTQYF,TGTGCCAGCAGCCAAGATCGTACTAGCGGGGGAACAGATACGCAGTATTTT
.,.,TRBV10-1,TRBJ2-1,CASSESWGRLFF,TGCGCCAGCAGTGAGTCGTGGGGGCGGCTGTTCTTC
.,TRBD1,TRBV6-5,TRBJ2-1,CASERQGISYNEQFF,TGTGCCAGCGAAAGACAGGGGATCTCCTACAATGAGCAGTTCTTC
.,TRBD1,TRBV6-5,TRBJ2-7,CASSSGQPYEQYF,TGTGCCAGCAGTTCGGGACAGCCCTACGAGCAGTACTTC
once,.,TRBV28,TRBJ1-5,CASSFVATNQPQHF,TGTGCCAGCAGCTTTGTAGCGACCAATCAGCCCCAGCATTTT